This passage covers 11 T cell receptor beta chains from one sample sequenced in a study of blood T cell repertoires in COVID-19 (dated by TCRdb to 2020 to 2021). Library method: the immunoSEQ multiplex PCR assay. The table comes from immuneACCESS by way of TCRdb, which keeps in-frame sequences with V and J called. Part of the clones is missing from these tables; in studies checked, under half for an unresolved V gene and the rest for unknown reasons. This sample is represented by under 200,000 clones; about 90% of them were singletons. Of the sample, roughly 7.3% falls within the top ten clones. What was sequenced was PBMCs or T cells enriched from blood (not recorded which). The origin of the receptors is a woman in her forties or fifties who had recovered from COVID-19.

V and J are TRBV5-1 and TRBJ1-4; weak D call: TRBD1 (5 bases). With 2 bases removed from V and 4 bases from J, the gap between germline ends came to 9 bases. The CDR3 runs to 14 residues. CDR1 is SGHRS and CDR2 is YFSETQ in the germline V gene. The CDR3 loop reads CASSFGGDNEKLFF. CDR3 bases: TGCGCCAGCAGCTTCGGAGGGGATAATGAAAAACTGTTTTTT.

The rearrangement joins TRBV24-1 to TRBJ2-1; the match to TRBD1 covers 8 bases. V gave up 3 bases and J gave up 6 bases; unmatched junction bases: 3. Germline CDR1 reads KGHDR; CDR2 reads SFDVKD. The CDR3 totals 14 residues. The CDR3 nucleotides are TGTGCCACCAGTGATCCCGACAGGGGCAATGAGCAGTTCTTC. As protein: CATSDPDRGNEQFF.

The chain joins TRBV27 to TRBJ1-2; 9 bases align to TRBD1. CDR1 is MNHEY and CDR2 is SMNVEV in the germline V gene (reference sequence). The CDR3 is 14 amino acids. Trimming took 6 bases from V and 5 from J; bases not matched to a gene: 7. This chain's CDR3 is CASSRTGVGYGYTF. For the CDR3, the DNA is TGTGCCAGCAGCCGGACAGGGGTTGGGTATGGCTACACCTTC.

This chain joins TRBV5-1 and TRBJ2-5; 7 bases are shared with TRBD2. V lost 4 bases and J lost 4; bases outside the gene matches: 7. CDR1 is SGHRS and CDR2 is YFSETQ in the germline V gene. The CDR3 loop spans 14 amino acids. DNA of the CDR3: TGCGCCAGCAGCCCTACATCGGGGGGAGAGACCCAGTACTTC. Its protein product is CASSPTSGGETQYF.

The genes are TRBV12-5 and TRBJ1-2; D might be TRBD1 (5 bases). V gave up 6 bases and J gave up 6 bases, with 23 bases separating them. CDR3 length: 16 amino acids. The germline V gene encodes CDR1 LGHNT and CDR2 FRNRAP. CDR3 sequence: CASGTTPLGDTNGYTF. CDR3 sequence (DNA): TGTGCTAGTGGCACTACCCCATTAGGGGATACCAATGGCTACACCTTC.

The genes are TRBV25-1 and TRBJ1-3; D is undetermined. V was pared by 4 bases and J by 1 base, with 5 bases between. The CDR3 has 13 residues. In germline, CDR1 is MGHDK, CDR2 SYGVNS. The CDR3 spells CASSGTSGNTIYF. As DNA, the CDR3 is TGTGCCAGCAGTGGGACTTCTGGAAACACCATATATTTT.

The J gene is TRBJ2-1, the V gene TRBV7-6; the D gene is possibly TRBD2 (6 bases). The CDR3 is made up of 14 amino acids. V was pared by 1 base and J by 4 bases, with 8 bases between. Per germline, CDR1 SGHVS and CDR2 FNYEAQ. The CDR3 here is CASSLDRGYNEQFF. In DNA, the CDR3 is TGTGCCAGCAGCTTAGATCGGGGGTACAATGAGCAGTTCTTC. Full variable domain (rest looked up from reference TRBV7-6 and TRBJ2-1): GAGVSQSPRYKVTKRGQDVALRCDPISGHVSLYWYRQALGQGPEFLTYFNYEAQQDKSGLPNDRFSAERPEGSISTLTIQRTEQRDSAMYRCASSLDRGYNEQFFGPGTRLTVL.

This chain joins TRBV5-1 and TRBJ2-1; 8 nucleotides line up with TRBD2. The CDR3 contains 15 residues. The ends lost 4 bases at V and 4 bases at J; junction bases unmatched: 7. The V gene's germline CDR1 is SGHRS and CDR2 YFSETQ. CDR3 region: CASSPGGGEYNEQFF. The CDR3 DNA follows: TGCGCCAGCAGCCCGGGAGGGGGGGAGTACAATGAGCAGTTCTTC. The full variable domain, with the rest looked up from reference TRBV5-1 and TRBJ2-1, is KAGVTQTPRYLIKTRGQQVTLSCSPISGHRSVSWYQQTPGQGLQFLFEYFSETQRNKGNFPGRFSGRQFSNSRSEMNVSTLELGDSALYLCASSPGGGEYNEQFFGPGTRLTVL.

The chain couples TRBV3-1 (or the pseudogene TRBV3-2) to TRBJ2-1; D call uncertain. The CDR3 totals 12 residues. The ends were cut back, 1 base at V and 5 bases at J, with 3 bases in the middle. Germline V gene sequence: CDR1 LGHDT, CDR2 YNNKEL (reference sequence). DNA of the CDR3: TGTGCCAGCAGCCAAGCAAACAATGAGCAGTTCTTC. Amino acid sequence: CASSQANNEQFF.

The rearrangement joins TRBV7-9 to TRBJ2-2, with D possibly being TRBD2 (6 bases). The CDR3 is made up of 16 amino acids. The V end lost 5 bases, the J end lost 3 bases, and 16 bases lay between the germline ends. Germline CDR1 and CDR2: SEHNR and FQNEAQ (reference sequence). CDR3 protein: CASSPNPGLHTGELFF. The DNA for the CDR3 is TGTGCCAGCAGCCCGAATCCGGGACTGCACACCGGGGAGCTGTTTTTT.

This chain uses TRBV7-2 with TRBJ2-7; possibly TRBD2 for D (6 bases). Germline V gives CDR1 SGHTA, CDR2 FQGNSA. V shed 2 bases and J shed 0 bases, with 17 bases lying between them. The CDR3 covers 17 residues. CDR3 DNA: TGTGCCAGCAGCTTACCCCTAGGGGACTGGAGCTCCTACGAGCAGTACTTC. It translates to CASSLPLGDWSSYEQYF. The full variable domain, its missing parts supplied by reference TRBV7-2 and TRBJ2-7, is GAGVSQSPSNKVTEKGKDVELRCDPISGHTALYWYRQSLGQGLEFLIYFQGNSAPDKSGLPSDRFSAERTGGSVSTLTIQRTQQEDSAVYLCASSLPLGDWSSYEQYFGPGTRLTVT.